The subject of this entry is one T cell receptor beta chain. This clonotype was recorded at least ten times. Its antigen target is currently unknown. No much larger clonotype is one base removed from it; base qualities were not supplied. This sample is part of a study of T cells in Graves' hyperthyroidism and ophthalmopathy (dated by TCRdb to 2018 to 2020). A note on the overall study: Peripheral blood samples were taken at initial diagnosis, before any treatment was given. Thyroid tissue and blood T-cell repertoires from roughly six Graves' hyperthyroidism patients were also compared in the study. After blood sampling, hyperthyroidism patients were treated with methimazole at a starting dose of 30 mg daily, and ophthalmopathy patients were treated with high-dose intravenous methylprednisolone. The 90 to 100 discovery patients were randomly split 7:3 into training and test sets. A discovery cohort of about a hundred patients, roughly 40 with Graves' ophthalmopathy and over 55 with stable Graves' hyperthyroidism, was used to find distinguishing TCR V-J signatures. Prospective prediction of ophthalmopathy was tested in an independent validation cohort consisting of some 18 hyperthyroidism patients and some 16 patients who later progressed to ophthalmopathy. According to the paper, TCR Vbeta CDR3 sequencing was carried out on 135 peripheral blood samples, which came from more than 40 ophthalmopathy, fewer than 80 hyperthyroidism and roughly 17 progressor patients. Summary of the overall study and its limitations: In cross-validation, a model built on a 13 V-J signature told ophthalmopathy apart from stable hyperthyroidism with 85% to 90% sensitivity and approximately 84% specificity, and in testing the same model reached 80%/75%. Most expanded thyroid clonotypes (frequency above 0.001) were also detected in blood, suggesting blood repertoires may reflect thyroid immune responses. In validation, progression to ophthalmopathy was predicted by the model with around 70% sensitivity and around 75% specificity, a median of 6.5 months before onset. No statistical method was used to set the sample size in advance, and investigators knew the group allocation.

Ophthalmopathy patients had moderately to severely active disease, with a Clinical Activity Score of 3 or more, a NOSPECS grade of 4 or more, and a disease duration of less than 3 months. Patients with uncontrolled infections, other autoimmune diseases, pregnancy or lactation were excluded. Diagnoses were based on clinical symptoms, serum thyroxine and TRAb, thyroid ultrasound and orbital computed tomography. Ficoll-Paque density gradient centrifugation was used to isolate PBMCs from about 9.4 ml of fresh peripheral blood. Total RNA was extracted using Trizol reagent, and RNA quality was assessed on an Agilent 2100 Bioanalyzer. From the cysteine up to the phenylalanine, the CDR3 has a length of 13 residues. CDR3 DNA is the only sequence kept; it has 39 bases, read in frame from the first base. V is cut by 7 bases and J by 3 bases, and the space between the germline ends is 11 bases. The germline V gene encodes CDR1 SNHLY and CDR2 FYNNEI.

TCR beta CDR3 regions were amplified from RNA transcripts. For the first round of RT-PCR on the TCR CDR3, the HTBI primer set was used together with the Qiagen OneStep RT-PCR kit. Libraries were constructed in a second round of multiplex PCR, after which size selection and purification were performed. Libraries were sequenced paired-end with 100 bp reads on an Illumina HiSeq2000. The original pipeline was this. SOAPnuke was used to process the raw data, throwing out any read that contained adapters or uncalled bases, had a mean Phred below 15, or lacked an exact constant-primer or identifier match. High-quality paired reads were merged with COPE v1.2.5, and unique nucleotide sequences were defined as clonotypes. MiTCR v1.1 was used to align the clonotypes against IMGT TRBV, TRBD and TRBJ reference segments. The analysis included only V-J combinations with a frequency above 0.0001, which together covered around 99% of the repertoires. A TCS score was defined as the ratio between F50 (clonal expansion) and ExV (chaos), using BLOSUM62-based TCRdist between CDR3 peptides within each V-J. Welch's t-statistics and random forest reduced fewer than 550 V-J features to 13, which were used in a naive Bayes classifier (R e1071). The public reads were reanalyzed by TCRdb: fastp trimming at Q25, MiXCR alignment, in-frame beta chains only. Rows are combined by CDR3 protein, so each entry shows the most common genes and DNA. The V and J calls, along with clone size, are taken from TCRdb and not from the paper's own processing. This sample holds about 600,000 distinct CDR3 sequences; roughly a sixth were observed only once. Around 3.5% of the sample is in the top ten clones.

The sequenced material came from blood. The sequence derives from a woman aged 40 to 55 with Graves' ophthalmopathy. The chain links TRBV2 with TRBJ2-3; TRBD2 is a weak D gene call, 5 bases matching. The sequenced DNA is TGTGCCAGCAACCGGGGATGGACAGATACGCAGTATTTT. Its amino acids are CASNRGWTDTQYF. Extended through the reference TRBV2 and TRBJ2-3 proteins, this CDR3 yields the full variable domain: EPEVTQTPSHQVTQMGQEVILRCVPISNHLYFYWYRQILGQKVEFLVSFYNNEISEKSEIFDDQFSVERPDGSNFTLKIRSTKLEDSAMYFCASNRGWTDTQYFGPGTRLTVL.